This TCR beta chain came from a study of cytomegalovirus exposure and HLA in healthy donors. Looking at the study overall: In an early release, HLA-typed donors contributed 90 million or so unique TCR sequences.

Study findings and constraints: In the analysis, some V segments, TRBV6-2 and TRBV6-3 included, were excluded as indistinguishable. Most TCR sequences proved rare, with some public TCRs found in many donors. When a later analysis compared HLA-associated TCR beta chains with equally common others, the HLA-associated chains turned out to be more clonally expanded and to have lower generation probabilities.

Germline V lookup: CDR1 WSHSY, CDR2 SAAADI. This CDR3 comprises 17 residues. Trimming cost V 3 bases and J 3 bases; bases outside gene matches: 7. In the PCR, 60 Vbeta and 13 Jbeta primers were used. This table comes from immunoSEQ multiplex PCR, and its TCRdb copy is limited to in-frame clones, with some not included. The top ten hold 1.5% to 2% of the sample, which has about 140,000 clones, 76% seen once. This clone was detected a few times. The antigen remains undetermined. V and J are TRBV10-2 and TRBJ2-3, with 12 bases identical to TRBD2. Material: PBMCs. The receptor was isolated from a female donor in good health and CMV-seropositive. The CDR3 reads CASSDQTSGSFTDTQYF. Here the CDR3 DNA reads TGCGCCAGCAGTGATCAGACTAGCGGGAGTTTTACAGATACGCAGTATTTT.